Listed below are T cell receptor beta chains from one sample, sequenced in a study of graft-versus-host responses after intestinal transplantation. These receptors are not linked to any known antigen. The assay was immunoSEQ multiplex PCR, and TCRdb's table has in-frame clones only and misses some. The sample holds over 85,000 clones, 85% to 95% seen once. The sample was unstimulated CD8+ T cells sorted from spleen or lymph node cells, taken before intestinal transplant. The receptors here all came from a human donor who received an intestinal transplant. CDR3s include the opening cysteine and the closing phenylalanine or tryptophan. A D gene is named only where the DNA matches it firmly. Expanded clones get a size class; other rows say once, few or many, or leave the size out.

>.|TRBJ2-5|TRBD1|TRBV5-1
TGCGCCAGCAGCCCCGGACAGGACGAGACCCAGTACTTC
CASSPGQDETQYF
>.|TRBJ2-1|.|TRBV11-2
TGTGCCAGCAGCCCGCCGCAATGGAATGAGCAGTTCTTC
CASSPPQWNEQFF
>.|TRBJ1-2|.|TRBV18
TGTGCCAGCTCACCACGGGCGCCAGGACTCGCGCGCAACTATGGCTACACCTTC
CASSPRAPGLARNYGYTF
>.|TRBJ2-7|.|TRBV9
TGTGCCAGTAGCTTAGGAGGCGGAAGCGAGCAGTACTTC
CASSLGGGSEQYF
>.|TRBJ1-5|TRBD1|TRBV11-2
TGTGCCAGCAGCTTAGGGAGGGGGCGGCAGCCCCAGCATTTT
CASSLGRGRQPQHF
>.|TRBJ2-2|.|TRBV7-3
TGTGCCAGCAGCTCCCCGGGGCCGGGGGCCGGGGAGCTGTTTTTT
CASSSPGPGAGELFF
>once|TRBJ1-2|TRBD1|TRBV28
TGTGCCAGCAGTTTTCGGACAGGCTATGGCTACACCTTC
CASSFRTGYGYTF
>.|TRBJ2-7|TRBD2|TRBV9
TGTGCCAGCAGCGTAGGGGGTAGCGGGAGGGCCTACGAGCAGTACTTC
CASSVGGSGRAYEQYF
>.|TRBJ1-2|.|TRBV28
TGTGCCAGCACCAAACCGGGGACAAAAGCTAACTATGGCTACACCTTC
CASTKPGTKANYGYTF
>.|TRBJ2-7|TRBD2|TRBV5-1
TGCGCCAGCAGGACTAGCGGGAGTGCCCACGAGCAGTACTTC
CASRTSGSAHEQYF
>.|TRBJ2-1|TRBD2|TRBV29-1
TGCAGCGTTGAACTAGCGGGAGGGAATGAGCAGTTCTTC
CSVELAGGNEQFF
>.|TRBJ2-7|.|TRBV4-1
TGCGCCAGCAGCCAAGACCGGGACACCTCCTACGAGCAGTACTTC
CASSQDRDTSYEQYF
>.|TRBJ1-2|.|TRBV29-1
TGCAGCGTTGTGTGGCGAGACTATGGCTACACCTTC
CSVVWRDYGYTF
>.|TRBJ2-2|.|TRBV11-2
TGTGCCAGCACCGACACCGGGGAGCTGTTTTTT
CASTDTGELFF
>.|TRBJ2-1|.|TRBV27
TGTGCCAGCAGCCCAACCTTGGGCCCCGCCGACAATGAGCAGTTCTTC
CASSPTLGPADNEQFF
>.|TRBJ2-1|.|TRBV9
TGTGCCAGCAGCCCCGATAGTCCCAATGAGCAGTTCTTC
CASSPDSPNEQFF
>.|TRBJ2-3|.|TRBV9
TGTGCCAGCAGCGCCCATGGGACGGGGGGCACAGATACGCAGTATTTT
CASSAHGTGGTDTQYF
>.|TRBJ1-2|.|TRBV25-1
TGTGCCAGCAGTGAAGAGCGGGGGGGTGGCTACACCTTC
CASSEERGGGYTF
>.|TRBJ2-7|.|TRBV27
TGTGCCAGCAGTTTATCGGGGAGCTACGAGCAGTACTTC
CASSLSGSYEQYF
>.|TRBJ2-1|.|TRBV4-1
TGCGCCAGCAGCCAAGGCGTGGGGCCCTACAATGAGCAGTTCTTC
CASSQGVGPYNEQFF
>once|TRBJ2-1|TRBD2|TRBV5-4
TGTGCCAGCAGCTTGGTTATTGGGACTAGCGTCAACAATGAGCAGTTCTTC
CASSLVIGTSVNNEQFF
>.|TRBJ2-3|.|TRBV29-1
TGCAGCGCCGACTCGGTCGCAGATACGCAGTATTTT
CSADSVADTQYF
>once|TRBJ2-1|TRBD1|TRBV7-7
TGTGCTAGCAGCCGGCGGGGACAGGGGTACAATGAGCAGTTCTTC
CASSRRGQGYNEQFF
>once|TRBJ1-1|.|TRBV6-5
TGTGCCAGCAGTTACTCGGACGGACTTGAAGCTTTCTTT
CASSYSDGLEAFF
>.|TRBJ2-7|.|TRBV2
TGTGCCAGCAGTGAAATTGGTCAGGGCGATTACGAGCAGTACTTC
CASSEIGQGDYEQYF
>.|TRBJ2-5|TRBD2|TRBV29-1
TGCAGCGTTGATTGGGGGAGGGCAGGTTCGGAGACCCAGTACTTC
CSVDWGRAGSETQYF
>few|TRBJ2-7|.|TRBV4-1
TGCGCCAGCAGCCAAGCGGTCGGAGGCGAGCAGTACTTC
CASSQAVGGEQYF
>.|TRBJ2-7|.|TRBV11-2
TGTGCCAGCAGCCGGCAAGACGAGCAGTACTTC
CASSRQDEQYF
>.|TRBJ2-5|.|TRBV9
TGTGCCAGCAGCCCTGGGGGTGGGGGGACCATTCAAGAGACCCAGTACTTC
CASSPGGGGTIQETQYF
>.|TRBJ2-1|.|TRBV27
TGTGCCAGCAGTTTATCAGCGTACAATGAGCAGTTCTTC
CASSLSAYNEQFF
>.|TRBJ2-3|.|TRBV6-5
TGTGCCAGCAGTGATCATGGGGCAGATACGCAGTATTTT
CASSDHGADTQYF
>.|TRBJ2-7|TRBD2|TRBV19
TGTGCCAGTAGTATAGTCGAGGGAGGGAGCGAGCAGTACTTC
CASSIVEGGSEQYF
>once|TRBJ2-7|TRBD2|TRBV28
TGTGCCACCACGCGGGGGGGGTCCTACTACGAGCAGTACTTC
CATTRGGSYYEQYF
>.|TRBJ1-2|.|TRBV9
TGTGCCAGCAGCCCAGATGGTAGCGACTATGGCTACACCTTC
CASSPDGSDYGYTF
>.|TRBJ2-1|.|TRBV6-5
TGTGCCAGCAGTCCGGGACTCCCCCTCAATGAGCAGTTCTTC
CASSPGLPLNEQFF
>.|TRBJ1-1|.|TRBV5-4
TGTGCCAGCCGGGGGATTGGGGAGGCTGAAGCTTTCTTT
CASRGIGEAEAFF
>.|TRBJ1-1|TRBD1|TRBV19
TGTGCCAGTAGTGAGGGGGCCAAGAACACTGAAGCTTTCTTT
CASSEGAKNTEAFF
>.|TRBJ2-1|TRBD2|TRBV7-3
TGTGCCAGCAGGCCCGGGACTAGCGGCTACAATGAGCAGTTCTTC
CASRPGTSGYNEQFF
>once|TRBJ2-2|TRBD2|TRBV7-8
TGTGCCAGCAGCCCATTCCGTTCTAGCGGGACGACCGGGGAGCTGTTTTTT
CASSPFRSSGTTGELFF
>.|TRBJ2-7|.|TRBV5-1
TGCGCCAGCAGCCCCACTAGGCCTACCTACGAGCAGTACTTC
CASSPTRPTYEQYF
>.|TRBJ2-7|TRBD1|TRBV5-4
TGTGCCAGCAGCGTCCGGGACAGAACCTACGAGCAGTACTTC
CASSVRDRTYEQYF